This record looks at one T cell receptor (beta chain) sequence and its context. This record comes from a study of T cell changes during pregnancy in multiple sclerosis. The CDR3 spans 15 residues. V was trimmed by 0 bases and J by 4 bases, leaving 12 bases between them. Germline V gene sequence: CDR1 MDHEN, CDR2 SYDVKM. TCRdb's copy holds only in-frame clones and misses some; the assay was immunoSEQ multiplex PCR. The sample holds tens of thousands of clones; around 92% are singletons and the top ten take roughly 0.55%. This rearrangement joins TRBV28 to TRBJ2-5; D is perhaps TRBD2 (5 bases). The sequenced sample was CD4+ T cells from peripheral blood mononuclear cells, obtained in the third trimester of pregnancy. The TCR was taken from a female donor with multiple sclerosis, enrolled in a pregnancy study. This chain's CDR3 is CASSLWGREGETQYF. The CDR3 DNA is TGTGCCAGCAGTTTATGGGGCAGAGAGGGAGAGACCCAGTACTTC.